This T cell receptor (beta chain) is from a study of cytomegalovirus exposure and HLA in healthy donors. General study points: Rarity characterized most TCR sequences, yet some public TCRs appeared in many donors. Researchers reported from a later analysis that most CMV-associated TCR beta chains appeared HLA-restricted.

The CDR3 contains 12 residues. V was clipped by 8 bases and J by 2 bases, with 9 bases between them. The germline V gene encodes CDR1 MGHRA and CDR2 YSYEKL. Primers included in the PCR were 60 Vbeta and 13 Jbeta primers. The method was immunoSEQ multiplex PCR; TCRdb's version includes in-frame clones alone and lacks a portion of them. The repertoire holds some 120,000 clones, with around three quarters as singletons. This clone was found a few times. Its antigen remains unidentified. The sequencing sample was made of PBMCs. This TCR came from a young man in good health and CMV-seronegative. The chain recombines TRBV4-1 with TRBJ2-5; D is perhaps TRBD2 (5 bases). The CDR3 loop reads CASRGIQETQYF. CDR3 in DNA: TGCGCCAGCCGAGGGATACAAGAGACCCAGTACTTC.